The 7 T cell receptor beta chains listed next were all sequenced from one sample in a study of T-cell reconstitution after alpha-beta-depleted transplantation in children. Library preparation (for TCRbeta) was performed with unique molecular identifiers. MiXCR, run by TCRdb on the PCR reads, gives a single entry per CDR3 protein. The sample lists around 300,000 distinct CDR3 sequences, about a tenth occurring once. The sequencing used PBMCs, collected before TCRalphabeta/CD19-depleted stem cell transplant. Receptors were obtained from a boy younger than two with acute myeloid leukemia, due to receive a stem cell transplant.

This clonotype has more than one count but fewer than ten. The rearrangement links TRBV12-3 or TRBV12-4 to TRBJ1-2; 10 bases fit TRBD1. CDR3 length: 15 amino acids. J gave up 5 bases and V 3 bases, and 6 bases lay outside the gene matches. CDR3 nucleotide sequence: TGTGCCAGCAGTTTCCCGGGACAGGGGTATTATGGCTACACCTTC. This codes for CASSFPGQGYYGYTF.

This clonotype came up many times. The rearrangement joins TRBV20-1 to TRBJ2-7; D not resolved. The CDR3 has 13 residues. Trimming pared 6 bases from V and 7 bases from J, leaving 19 bases between. CDR1 and CDR2 (germline): DFQATT, SNEGSKA (reference sequence). The CDR3 DNA reads TGCAGTGCCCCAACCGGAAGTGGTCTTGAGCAGTACTTC. Amino acid sequence: CSAPTGSGLEQYF.

This clonotype was recorded at least ten times. The V and J genes are TRBV28 and TRBJ2-7; the D is unclear. This CDR3 contains 13 residues. Germline V CDR1 and CDR2: MDHEN, SYDVKM. Trimming removed 0 bases from V and 5 bases from J, with 8 bases in between. The CDR3 is CASSLWGTHEQYF. As DNA, the CDR3 is TGTGCCAGCAGTTTATGGGGAACCCACGAGCAGTACTTC.

This clonotype has at least ten counts. This chain joins TRBV29-1 and TRBJ2-1, with 12 bases that match TRBD2. J lost 4 bases, V lost 1 base, and 2 bases had no gene match. CDR1 is SQVTM and CDR2 is ANQGSEA in the germline V gene. There are 15 residues in the CDR3. CDR3 DNA: TGCAGCGTTGAAGGACTAGCGGGGGTTTACAATGAGCAGTTCTTC. Translating gives CSVEGLAGVYNEQFF.

V is TRBV27 and J is TRBJ2-1, with TRBD1 matching 8 bases. With V trimmed by 5 bases and J by 5 bases, 8 bases remained unmatched. The CDR3 runs 15 residues. CDR1 is MNHEY and CDR2 is SMNVEV in the germline V gene (reference sequence). This chain's CDR3 is CASSPRTGWDNEQFF. The CDR3 DNA is TGTGCCAGCAGTCCCCGGACAGGGTGGGACAATGAGCAGTTCTTC.

This clonotype was recorded at least ten times. V usage is TRBV10-3 and J usage is TRBJ2-1, with 13 bases fitting TRBD2. The CDR3 length is 16 residues. Germline CDR1 ENHRY, CDR2 SYGVKD. V lost 4 bases, J lost 5 bases, and 5 bases stayed unmatched. The CDR3 protein is CAISATSGGANNEQFF. The CDR3 bases are TGTGCCATCAGTGCCACTAGCGGGGGGGCCAACAATGAGCAGTTCTTC.

This clonotype appeared many times. The chain recombines TRBV12-3 or TRBV12-4 with TRBJ2-4, with D uncertain. The CDR3 length is 11 residues. V was pared by 6 bases and J by 3 bases, with 3 bases between. This CDR3 is CASSHKNIQYF. The CDR3 region has the DNA TGTGCCAGCAGCCACAAAAACATTCAGTACTTC.